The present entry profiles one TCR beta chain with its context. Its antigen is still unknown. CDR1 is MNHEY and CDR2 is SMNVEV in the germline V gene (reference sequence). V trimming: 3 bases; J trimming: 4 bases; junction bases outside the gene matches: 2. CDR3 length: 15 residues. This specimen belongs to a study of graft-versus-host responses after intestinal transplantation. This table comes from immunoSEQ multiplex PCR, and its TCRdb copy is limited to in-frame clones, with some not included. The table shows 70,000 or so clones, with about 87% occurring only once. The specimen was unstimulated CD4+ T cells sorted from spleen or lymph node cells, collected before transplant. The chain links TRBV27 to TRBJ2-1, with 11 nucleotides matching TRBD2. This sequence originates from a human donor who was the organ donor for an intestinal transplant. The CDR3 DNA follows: TGTGCCAGCAGTTTTCGACTAGCGGGGTACAATGAGCAGTTCTTC. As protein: CASSFRLAGYNEQFF.